The following is a T cell receptor (beta chain) sequence with its context. This clonotype was picked up many times. The specificity of this receptor is unknown. Per-nucleotide qualities are absent, and no much larger clonotype sits a single base away. These data belong to a study of regulatory T cells in long-lasting Graves disease listed by TCRdb under 2021. Describing the broader study: Patients with newly diagnosed Graves' disease had been on antithyroid drugs for under 3 months. Peripheral blood TCR sequencing and RNA sequencing compared persistent Graves' disease patients with newly diagnosed Graves' disease patients. The study was conducted in China and was registered as a clinical trial. A total of around 35 samples underwent TCR sequencing, from about 13 patients with persistent Graves' disease and 20 or so patients with newly diagnosed Graves' disease. The paper as a whole reports these results and caveats: Preferential use of TRBV28, TRBJ1-2 and TRBJ2-5 was observed in persistent disease, whereas TRBV20-1 and TRBJ2-1 were favored in newly diagnosed disease. Peripheral blood alone was examined, since thyroid tissue, which constituted the primary lesion, could not be accessed. Only the TCR beta chain was sequenced and analyzed. More public clonotypes were shared among persistent patients (2,741) than among newly diagnosed patients (966). As a limitation, the authors acknowledged that the small sample size may reduce accuracy. Compared with newly diagnosed patients, patients with persistent Graves' disease had lower TCR Shannon entropy and fewer highly expanded clones, which suggests clonal expansion.

Trimming accounts for 3 bases at V and 4 bases at J, while the number of junction bases matched to no gene is 5. CDR1 SGHAT and CDR2 FQDESV were looked up in the germline V gene (reference sequence). From cysteine to phenylalanine, the CDR3 is 14 amino acids long. The sequence is cut down to CDR3 DNA, 42 bases in frame from base 1. This specimen's time point label, interpreted: newly diagnosed GD, antithyroid drugs for less than 3 months. For both TCR sequencing and RNA sequencing, RNA was extracted from PBMCs in TRIzol. The diagnosis of Graves' disease followed American Thyroid Association guidelines. Patients for the study were recruited at an endocrinology department in Xi'an, China. Each patient gave around 9 milliliters of peripheral blood, collected in an EDTA anticoagulant tube. Ficoll Paque Plus density gradient separation was used to isolate PBMCs, and no further T cell sorting was done. RNA quality was checked with an Agilent 2100 Bioanalyzer and agarose gel, and concentration with a NanoDrop 2000.

The library was made by multiplex PCR. Sequencing relied on an Illumina HiSeq 4000. To build TCR beta libraries, CDR3 regions were amplified by Arm-PCR using iRepertoire HTBI primers. Before sequencing, the PCR products went through gel purification. Per the source publication's procedure: Gene usage analysis of CDR3 amino acid clonotypes used the 55 to 80 TRBV and 14 TRBJ segments found across samples. Filtered high-quality paired reads were merged into contigs using COPE and FqMerger. BLAST was used to align contigs to IMGT TRBV, TRBD and TRBJ reference genes, and CDR3 was defined according to IMGT. Clonotypes above 0.1% frequency were classified as highly expanded clones. Shannon entropy served as the measure of repertoire diversity, while the Gini coefficient captured V-J evenness. Public clonotypes were defined as clonotypes shared by more than one individual. The raw public reads went through TCRdb reprocessing: fastp at Q25, MiXCR clone calling, in-frame beta chains kept. Rows matching on CDR3 protein sequence are summarized as one entry with the most common DNA and genes. For this entry, the V and J calls and clone size follow TCRdb and not the study's own pipeline. This sample holds fewer than 550,000 distinct CDR3 sequences; 16% were observed only once. Jointly, the top ten make up about 25% of the sample.

These same data were also listed under a study on T cells in Graves' hyperthyroidism and ophthalmopathy. The second source states: A patient counted as having stable Graves' hyperthyroidism if no progression to ophthalmopathy occurred over 18 months of follow-up. The hyperthyroidism patients were between 18 and 65 years old and newly diagnosed, with a disease duration of less than 2 months. The study excluded patients with uncontrolled infections, other autoimmune diseases, pregnancy or lactation. Clinical symptoms, serum thyroxine and TRAb, thyroid ultrasound, and orbital computed tomography formed the basis for the diagnoses. For the first round of RT-PCR on the TCR CDR3, the HTBI primer set was used together with the Qiagen OneStep RT-PCR kit. Most expanded thyroid clonotypes (frequency above 0.001) were also found in blood, which suggests that blood repertoires may mirror thyroid immune responses. A 13 V-J signature model separated ophthalmopathy from stable hyperthyroidism, with about 90% sensitivity and about 81% specificity in cross-validation and 80%/75% in testing. In validation, progression to ophthalmopathy was predicted by the model with almost 71% sensitivity and 72.22% specificity, a median of approximately 7.1 months before onset. To identify distinguishing TCR V-J signatures, a discovery cohort of about 100 patients was used, comprising 40 to 45 with Graves' ophthalmopathy and around 60 with stable Graves' hyperthyroidism. Prospective prediction of ophthalmopathy was tested in an independent validation cohort of 18 hyperthyroidism patients and 15 to 17 patients who later progressed to ophthalmopathy. The 100 discovery patients were divided at random into training and test sets in a 7:3 ratio. In addition, the study compared T-cell repertoires in thyroid tissue and in blood from about 6 Graves' hyperthyroidism patients. Following sampling, methimazole starting at 30 mg daily was given to hyperthyroidism patients, and high-dose intravenous methylprednisolone was given to ophthalmopathy patients. Libraries were constructed in a second round of multiplex PCR, after which size selection and purification were performed. The libraries were sequenced on an Illumina HiSeq2000 using paired-end 100 bp reads. SOAPnuke was used to process the raw data, throwing out any read that contained adapters or uncalled bases, had a mean Phred below 15, or lacked an exact constant-primer or identifier match. COPE v1.2.5 was used to merge the high-quality paired reads, and each unique nucleotide sequence was defined as a clonotype. MiTCR v1.1 was used to align the clonotypes against IMGT TRBV, TRBD and TRBJ reference segments. Only V-J combinations with frequency above 0.0001, covering roughly 99% of repertoires, were analysed. A TCS score was defined as the ratio of F50 (clonal expansion) to E x V (chaos), with BLOSUM62-based TCRdist applied between CDR3 peptides within each V-J. Welch's t-statistics and random forest reduced 500 to 550 V-J features to under 15, which were used in a naive Bayes classifier (R e1071). Sample size was not statistically predetermined, and investigators were not blinded to group allocation. The paper describes TCR Vbeta CDR3 sequencing of around 130 peripheral blood samples, made up of roughly 40 ophthalmopathy patients, some 76 hyperthyroidism patients and 17 progressor patients.

The rearranged chain carries TRBV11-1 and TRBJ2-7, and TRBD1 aligns with 8 junction nucleotides. This sequence was found in a woman between 18 and 29 years old with Graves disease. Donor details come from another sample of the same person, matched by shared clones. The sample in question was peripheral blood mononuclear cells (PBMCs), obtained at new diagnosis, from a patient treated with antithyroid drugs. The CDR3 has the sequence CASSFETGDYEQYF. At the DNA level, the sequence is TGTGCCAGCAGCTTCGAGACAGGGGATTACGAGCAGTACTTC.